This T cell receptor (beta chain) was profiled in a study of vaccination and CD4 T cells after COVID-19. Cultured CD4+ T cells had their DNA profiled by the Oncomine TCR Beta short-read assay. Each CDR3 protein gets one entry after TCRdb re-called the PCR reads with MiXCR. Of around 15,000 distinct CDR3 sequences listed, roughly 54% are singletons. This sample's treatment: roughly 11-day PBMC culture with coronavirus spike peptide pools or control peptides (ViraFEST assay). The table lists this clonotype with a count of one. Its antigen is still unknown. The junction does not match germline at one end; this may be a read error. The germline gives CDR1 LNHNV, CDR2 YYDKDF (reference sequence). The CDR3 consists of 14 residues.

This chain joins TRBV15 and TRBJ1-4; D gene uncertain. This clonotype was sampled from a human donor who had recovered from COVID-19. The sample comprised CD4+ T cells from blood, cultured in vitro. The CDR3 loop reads CATSKDQTSEKLFF. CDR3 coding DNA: TGTGCCACCAGCAAGGACCAAACTAGTGAAAAACTGTTTTTT. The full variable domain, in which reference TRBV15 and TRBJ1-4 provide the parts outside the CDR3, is DAMVIQNPRYQVTQFGKPVTLSCSQTLNHNVMYWYQQKSSQAPKLLFHYYDKDFNNEADTPDNFQSRRPNTSFCFLDIRSPGLGDTAMYLCATSKDQTSEKLFFGSGTQLSVL.